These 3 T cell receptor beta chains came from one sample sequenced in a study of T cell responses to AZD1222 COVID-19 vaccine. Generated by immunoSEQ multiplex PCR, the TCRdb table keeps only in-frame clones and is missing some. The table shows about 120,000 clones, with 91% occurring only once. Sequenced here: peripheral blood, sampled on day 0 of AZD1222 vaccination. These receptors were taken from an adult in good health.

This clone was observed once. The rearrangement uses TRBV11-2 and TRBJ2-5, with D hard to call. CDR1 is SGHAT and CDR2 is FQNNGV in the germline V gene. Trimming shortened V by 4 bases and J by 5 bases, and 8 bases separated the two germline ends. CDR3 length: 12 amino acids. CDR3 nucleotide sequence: TGTGCCAGCAGCTGGGGTGGGGAGACCCAGTACTTC. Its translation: CASSWGGETQYF.

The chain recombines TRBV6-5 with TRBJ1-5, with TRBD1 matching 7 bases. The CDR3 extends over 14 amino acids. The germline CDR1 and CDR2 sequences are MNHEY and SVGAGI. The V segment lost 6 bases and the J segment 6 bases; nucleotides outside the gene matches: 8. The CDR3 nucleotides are TGTGCCAGCAGACTTGACAGGGAGAGTCAGCCCCAGCATTTT. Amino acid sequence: CASRLDRESQPQHF.

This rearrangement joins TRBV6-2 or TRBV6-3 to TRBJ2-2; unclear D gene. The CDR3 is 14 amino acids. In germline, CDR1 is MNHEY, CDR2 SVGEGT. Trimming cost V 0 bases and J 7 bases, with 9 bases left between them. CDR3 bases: TGTGCCAGCAGTTACTCGATAGTCGTCGGGGAGCTGTTTTTT. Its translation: CASSYSIVVGELFF.